What follows are 10 T cell receptor beta chains derived from one specimen sequenced in a study of glioma-infiltrating T cells. Amplification of TCR alpha and beta CDR3 regions from RNA used iRepertoire nested multiplex PCR. MiXCR, run by TCRdb on the multiplex PCR reads, gives a single entry per CDR3 protein. In the table there are about 180,000 distinct CDR3 sequences, roughly two fifths of which are singletons. The sequenced sample consisted of glioma tissue, nonneoplastic brain tissue, or PBMCs (not recorded which). These receptors were obtained from a human donor with low-grade glioma or glioblastoma, undergoing nonglioma brain surgery, or in good health (not recorded which).

Of note for this clonotype: This may be a read error: a much more frequent sequence differs by one nucleotide. This chain links TRBV14 with TRBJ2-1; the match to TRBD2 covers 7 bases. Germline V gene lookup returns CDR1 SGHDN and CDR2 FVKESK. The CDR3 has 16 amino acids. The DNA of the CDR3 is TGTGCCAGCAGACAAGGTTCTGCGGGGAGGGGAAATGAGCAGTTCTTC. It encodes CASRQGSAGRGNEQFF.

This clonotype was recorded a few times. This chain connects TRBV29-1 to TRBJ2-1; D is possibly TRBD1 (5 bases). V was shortened by 4 bases and J by 8 bases, with 18 bases between the two germline ends. Germline assignment: CDR1 SQVTM and CDR2 ANQGSEA. This CDR3 is 14 amino acids long. The CDR3 loop is CSVGFVNRGDEQFF. The CDR3 nucleotides read TGCAGCGTTGGTTTTGTCAATAGGGGCGATGAGCAGTTCTTC.

Comment on this clonotype: A much more abundant neighbour one base away suggests this may be a read error. The chain recombines TRBV6-1 with TRBJ2-1; D remains unclear. This CDR3 region has 14 residues. The germline V gene has CDR1 MNHNS and CDR2 SASEGT. Trimming removed 6 bases from V and 10 bases from J, with 19 bases in between. The CDR3 coding sequence is TGTGCCAGCAGCGACCCCGTTGGTAGACGGGAGCAGTTCTTC. Translating it yields CASSDPVGRREQFF.

In its sample, this clonotype was seen many times. The V and J genes are TRBV7-9 and TRBJ1-4; D not resolved. The CDR3 has 14 amino acids. V was trimmed by 3 bases and J by 0 bases, leaving 5 bases between them. Germline assignment: CDR1 SEHNR and CDR2 FQNEAQ (reference sequence). As DNA, the CDR3 is TGTGCCAGCAGCTTTAATCCAACTAATGAAAAACTGTTTTTT. It yields the protein CASSFNPTNEKLFF. The complete variable domain, with remaining parts taken from reference TRBV7-9 and TRBJ1-4, reads DTGVSQNPRHKITKRGQNVTFRCDPISEHNRLYWYRQTLGQGPEFLTYFQNEAQLEKSRLLSDRFSAERPKGSFSTLEIQRTEQGDSAMYLCASSFNPTNEKLFFGSGTQLSVL.

This clonotype was picked up many times. This chain uses TRBV2 with TRBJ2-7; no clear D gene. Germline lookup yields CDR1 SNHLY and CDR2 FYNNEI. The CDR3 runs to 13 residues. V was trimmed by 7 bases and J by 6 bases, leaving 16 bases between them. CDR3 residues: CASKKGFSREQYF. The CDR3 DNA is TGTGCCAGCAAAAAAGGCTTTTCACGCGAGCAGTACTTC.

This clonotype was detected ten times or more. One end of the junction varies from germline; a read error may be responsible. J is TRBJ2-3 and V is TRBV28; D is uncertain. Germline lookup yields CDR1 MDHEN and CDR2 SYDVKM. This CDR3 is 14 amino acids long. The CDR3 loop reads CVSSLMGRTDTQYF. CDR3 in DNA: TGTGTCAGCAGTTTAATGGGTAGGACAGATACGCAGTATTTT.

Concerning this clonotype itself: One end of the junction fails to match germline, which may point to a read error. Here the CDR3 DNA reads TGTGCGAGCGGGGAAACTAGCGGGAGATATAATGAGCGGTTCTTC. It codes for CASGETSGRYNERFF. The chain joins TRBV6-1 to TRBJ2-1, with 11 bases that match TRBD2. Per germline, CDR1 MNHNS and CDR2 SASEGT. The CDR3 is 15 amino acids.

The chain recombines TRBV19 with TRBJ1-5; D gene unclear. Trimming shortened V by 8 bases and J by 4 bases, and 9 bases separated the two germline ends. Germline-derived CDR1 and CDR2 are LNHDA and SQIVND (reference sequence). This CDR3 region has 12 residues. The CDR3 reads CASGMANQPQHF. CDR3 coding DNA: TGTGCCAGTGGGATGGCGAATCAGCCCCAGCATTTT.

This clonotype was seen many times. The rearrangement links TRBV4-2 to TRBJ2-1, with 10 bases aligning to TRBD2. The V gene's germline CDR1 is LGHNA and CDR2 YNFKEQ. The CDR3 contains 16 residues. V lost 3 bases, J lost 2 bases, and 4 bases stayed unmatched. CDR3 protein: CASSQDSGRTYNEQFF. Here the CDR3 DNA reads TGTGCCAGCAGCCAGGATAGCGGGAGGACCTACAATGAGCAGTTCTTC.

Regarding this clonotype: This may be a read error: a much more frequent sequence differs by one nucleotide. The chain is built from TRBV28 and TRBJ2-7; D is unclear. This CDR3 region has 14 residues. Germline-derived CDR1 and CDR2 are MDHEN and SYDVKM. Between the trimmed V and J ends, which lost 5 bases and 1 base, there was a span of 12 bases. CDR3: CASSPVGKSYEQYF. The DNA for the CDR3 is TGTGCCAGCAGTCCTGTGGGGAAGTCCTACGAGCAGTACTTC.